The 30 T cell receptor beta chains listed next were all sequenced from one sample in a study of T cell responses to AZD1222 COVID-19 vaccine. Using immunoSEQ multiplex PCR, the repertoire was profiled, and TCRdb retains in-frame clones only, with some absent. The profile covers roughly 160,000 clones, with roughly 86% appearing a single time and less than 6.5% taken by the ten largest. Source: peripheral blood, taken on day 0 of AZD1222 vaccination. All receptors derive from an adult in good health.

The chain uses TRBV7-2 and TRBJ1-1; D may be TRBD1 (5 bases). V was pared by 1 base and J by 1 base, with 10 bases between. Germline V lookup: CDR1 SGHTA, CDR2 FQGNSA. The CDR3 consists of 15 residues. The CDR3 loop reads CASSLGQGGNTEAFF. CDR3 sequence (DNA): TGTGCCAGCAGCTTAGGGCAGGGAGGGAACACTGAAGCTTTCTTT.

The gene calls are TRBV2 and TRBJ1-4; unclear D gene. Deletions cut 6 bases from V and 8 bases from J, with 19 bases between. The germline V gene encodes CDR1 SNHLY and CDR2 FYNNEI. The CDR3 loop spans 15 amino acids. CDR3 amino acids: CASSETPGGREKLFF. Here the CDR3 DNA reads TGTGCCAGCAGCGAGACACCGGGAGGAAGGGAAAAACTGTTTTTT.

CDR3: CASRDWTVGYGYTF. DNA for the CDR3: TGTGCCAGCAGGGACTGGACAGTCGGGTATGGCTACACCTTC. V gene TRBV2 combines with J gene TRBJ1-2; tentatively, D is TRBD1 (6 bases). CDR3 length: 14 residues. Looked up from germline, CDR1 is SNHLY and CDR2 is FYNNEI. Deletions cut 6 bases from V and 5 bases from J, with 16 bases between.

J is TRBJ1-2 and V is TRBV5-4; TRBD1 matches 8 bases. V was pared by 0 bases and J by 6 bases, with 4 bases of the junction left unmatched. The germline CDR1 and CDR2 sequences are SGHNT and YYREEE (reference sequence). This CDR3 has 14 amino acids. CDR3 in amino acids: CASSLVDREDGYTF. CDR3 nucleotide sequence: TGTGCCAGCAGCTTGGTGGACAGGGAAGATGGCTACACCTTC. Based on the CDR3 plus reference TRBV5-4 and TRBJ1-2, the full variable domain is ETGVTQSPTHLIKTRGQQVTLRCSSQSGHNTVSWYQQALGQGPQFIFQYYREEENGRGNFPPRFSGLQFPNYSSELNVNALELDDSALYLCASSLVDREDGYTFGSGTRLTVV.

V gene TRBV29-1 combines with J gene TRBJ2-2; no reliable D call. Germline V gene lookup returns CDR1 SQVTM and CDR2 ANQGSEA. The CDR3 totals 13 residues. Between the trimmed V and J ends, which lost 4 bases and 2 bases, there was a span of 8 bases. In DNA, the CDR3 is TGCAGCGTTGCGGCAGGAAACACCGGGGAGCTGTTTTTT. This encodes CSVAAGNTGELFF.

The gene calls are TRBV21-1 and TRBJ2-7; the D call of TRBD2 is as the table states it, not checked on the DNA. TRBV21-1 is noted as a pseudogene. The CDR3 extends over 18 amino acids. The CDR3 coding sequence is TGTGCCAGCAGCAAAGGGGTGGAGGCCCCCCTGGAGCTTTACGAGCAGTACTTC. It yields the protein CASSKGVEAPLELYEQYF.

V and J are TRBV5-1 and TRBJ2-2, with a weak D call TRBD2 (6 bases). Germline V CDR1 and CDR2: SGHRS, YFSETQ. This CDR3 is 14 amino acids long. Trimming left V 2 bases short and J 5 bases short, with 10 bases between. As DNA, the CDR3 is TGCGCCAGCAGCTTCGGGGAGGTGACCGGGGAGCTGTTTTTT. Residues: CASSFGEVTGELFF.

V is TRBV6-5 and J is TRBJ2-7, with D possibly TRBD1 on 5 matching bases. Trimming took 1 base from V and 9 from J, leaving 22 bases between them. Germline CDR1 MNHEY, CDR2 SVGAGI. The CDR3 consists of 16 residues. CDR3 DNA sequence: TGTGCCAGCAGTTACTTAGGAAGGGGCTCCCTGGGTGTGCAGTACTTC. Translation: CASSYLGRGSLGVQYF.

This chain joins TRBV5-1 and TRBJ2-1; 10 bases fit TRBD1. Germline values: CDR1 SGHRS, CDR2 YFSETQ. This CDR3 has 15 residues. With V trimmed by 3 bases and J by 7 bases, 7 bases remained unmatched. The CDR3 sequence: CASSSETGGWNEQFF. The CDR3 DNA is TGCGCCAGCAGCTCCGAGACAGGGGGCTGGAATGAGCAGTTCTTC. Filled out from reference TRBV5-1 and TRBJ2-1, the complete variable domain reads KAGVTQTPRYLIKTRGQQVTLSCSPISGHRSVSWYQQTPGQGLQFLFEYFSETQRNKGNFPGRFSGRQFSNSRSEMNVSTLELGDSALYLCASSSETGGWNEQFFGPGTRLTVL.

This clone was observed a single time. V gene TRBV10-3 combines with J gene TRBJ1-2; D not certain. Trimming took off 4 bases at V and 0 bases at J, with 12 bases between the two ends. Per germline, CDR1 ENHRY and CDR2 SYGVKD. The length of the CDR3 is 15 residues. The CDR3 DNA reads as TGTGCCATCAGTGCAGGTTCCAATTCTAACTATGGCTACACCTTC. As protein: CAISAGSNSNYGYTF.

The CDR3 coding sequence is TGTGCCAGCAGCTTAGGCCAGGGGGGATATAGTGAAAAACTGTTTTTT. It translates to CASSLGQGGYSEKLFF. This sequence joins TRBV7-2 and TRBJ1-4; the match to TRBD1 covers 7 bases. The V gene end was trimmed by 1 base and the J gene end by 7 bases; junction bases not matched to a gene: 9. The CDR3 runs to 16 residues. The germline CDR1 and CDR2 sequences are SGHTA and FQGNSA.

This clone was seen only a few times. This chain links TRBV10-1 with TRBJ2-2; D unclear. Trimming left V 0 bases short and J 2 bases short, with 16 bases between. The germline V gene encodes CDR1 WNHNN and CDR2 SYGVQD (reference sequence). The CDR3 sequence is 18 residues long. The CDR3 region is CASSESFRSSLNTGELFF. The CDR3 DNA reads TGCGCCAGCAGTGAGTCGTTTCGGTCGAGCTTAAACACCGGGGAGCTGTTTTTT.

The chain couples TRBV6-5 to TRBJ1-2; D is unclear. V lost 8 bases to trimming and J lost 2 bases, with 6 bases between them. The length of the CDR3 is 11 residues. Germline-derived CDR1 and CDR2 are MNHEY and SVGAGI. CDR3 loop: CASRRNYGYTF. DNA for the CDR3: TGTGCCAGCCGACGGAACTATGGCTACACCTTC.

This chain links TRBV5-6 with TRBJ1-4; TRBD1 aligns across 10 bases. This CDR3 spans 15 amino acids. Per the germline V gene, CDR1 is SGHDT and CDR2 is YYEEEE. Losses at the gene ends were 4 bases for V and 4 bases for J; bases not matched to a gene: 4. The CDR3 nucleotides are TGTGCCAGCAGCATGACAGGGGGCGGTAATGAAAAACTGTTTTTT. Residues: CASSMTGGGNEKLFF.

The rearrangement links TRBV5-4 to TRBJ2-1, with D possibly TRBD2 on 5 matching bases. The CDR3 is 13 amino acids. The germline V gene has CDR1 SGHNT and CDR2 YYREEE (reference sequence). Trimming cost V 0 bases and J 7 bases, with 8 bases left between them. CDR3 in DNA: TGTGCCAGCAGCTTGGCGGGGTGGAATGAGCAGTTCTTC. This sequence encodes CASSLAGWNEQFF.

This CDR3 reads CATSGGGGLQPQHF. CDR3 coding DNA: TGTGCCACTTCTGGGGGAGGGGGCCTTCAGCCCCAGCATTTT. The rearrangement uses TRBV24-1 and TRBJ1-5; 7 bases are shared with TRBD1. The length of the CDR3 is 14 residues. Germline CDR1 KGHDR, CDR2 SFDVKD. V shed 10 bases, J shed 6 bases, and the junction held 11 bases outside the gene matches.

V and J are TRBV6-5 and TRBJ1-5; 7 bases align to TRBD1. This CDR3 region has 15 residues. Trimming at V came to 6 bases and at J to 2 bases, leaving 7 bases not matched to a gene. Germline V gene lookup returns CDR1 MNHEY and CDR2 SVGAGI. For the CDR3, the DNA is TGTGCCAGCAGAACTACAGGGGTCGGCAATCAGCCCCAGCATTTT. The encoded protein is CASRTTGVGNQPQHF.

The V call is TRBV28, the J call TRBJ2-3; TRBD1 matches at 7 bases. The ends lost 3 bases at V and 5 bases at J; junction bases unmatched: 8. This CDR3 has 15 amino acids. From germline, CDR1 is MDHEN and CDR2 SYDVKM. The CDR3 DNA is TGTGCCAGCAGTTTTCAGGGACAGAGACGAGATACGCAGTATTTT. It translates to CASSFQGQRRDTQYF.

The CDR3 DNA is TGTGCCAGCAGCATCACCGGGACTAGCACAGATACGCAGTATTTT. Its translation is CASSITGTSTDTQYF. The V call is TRBV7-3, the J call TRBJ2-3; a weak D match, TRBD2 (6 bases). V was clipped by 5 bases and J by 0 bases, with 12 bases between them. CDR1 SGHTA and CDR2 FQGTGA come from the germline V gene. CDR3 length: 15 residues.

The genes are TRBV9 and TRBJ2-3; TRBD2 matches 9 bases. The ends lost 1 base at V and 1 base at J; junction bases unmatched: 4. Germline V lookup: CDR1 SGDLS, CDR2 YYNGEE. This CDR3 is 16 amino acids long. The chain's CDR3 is CASSVTAGGRTDTQYF. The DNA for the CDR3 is TGTGCCAGCAGCGTAACGGCGGGGGGGCGCACAGATACGCAGTATTTT.

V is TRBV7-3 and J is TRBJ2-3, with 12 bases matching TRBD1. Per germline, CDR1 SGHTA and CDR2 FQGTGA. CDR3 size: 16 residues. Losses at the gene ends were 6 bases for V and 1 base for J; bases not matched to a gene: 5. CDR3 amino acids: CASSRDRGRGTDTQYF. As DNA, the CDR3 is TGTGCCAGCAGTAGGGACAGGGGGCGAGGCACAGATACGCAGTATTTT.

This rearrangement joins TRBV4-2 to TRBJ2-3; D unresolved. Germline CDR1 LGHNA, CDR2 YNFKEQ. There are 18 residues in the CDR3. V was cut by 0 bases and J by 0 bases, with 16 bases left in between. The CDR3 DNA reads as TGTGCCAGCAGCCAAGAAGTGACTCCAATCCCCAGCACAGATACGCAGTATTTT. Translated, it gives CASSQEVTPIPSTDTQYF.

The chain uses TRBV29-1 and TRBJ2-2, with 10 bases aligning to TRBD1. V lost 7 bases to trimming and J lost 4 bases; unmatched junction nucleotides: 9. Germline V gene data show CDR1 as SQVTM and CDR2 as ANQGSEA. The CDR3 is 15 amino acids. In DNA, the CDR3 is TGCAGCGCTAAGGGACAGGGGTACGGCACCGGGGAGCTGTTTTTT. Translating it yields CSAKGQGYGTGELFF.

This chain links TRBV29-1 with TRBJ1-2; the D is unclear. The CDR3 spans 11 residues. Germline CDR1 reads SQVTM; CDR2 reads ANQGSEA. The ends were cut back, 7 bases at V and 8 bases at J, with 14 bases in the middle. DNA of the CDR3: TGCAGCGGGGGTGAGGAAGGCGGCTACACCTTC. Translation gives CSGGEEGGYTF.

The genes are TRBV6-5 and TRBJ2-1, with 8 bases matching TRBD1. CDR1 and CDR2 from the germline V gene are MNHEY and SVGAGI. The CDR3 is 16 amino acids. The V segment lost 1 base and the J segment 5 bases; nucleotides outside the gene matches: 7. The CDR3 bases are TGTGCCAGCAGTTACTATACAGGGGGAAGCGACAATGAGCAGTTCTTC. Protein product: CASSYYTGGSDNEQFF.

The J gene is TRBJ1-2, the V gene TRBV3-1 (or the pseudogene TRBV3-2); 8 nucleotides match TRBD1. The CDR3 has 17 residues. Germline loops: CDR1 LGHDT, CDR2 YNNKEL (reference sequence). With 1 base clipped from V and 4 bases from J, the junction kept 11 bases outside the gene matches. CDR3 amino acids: CASSQGFPDRVGYGYTF. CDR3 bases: TGTGCCAGCAGCCAAGGGTTCCCGGACAGGGTTGGCTATGGCTACACCTTC.

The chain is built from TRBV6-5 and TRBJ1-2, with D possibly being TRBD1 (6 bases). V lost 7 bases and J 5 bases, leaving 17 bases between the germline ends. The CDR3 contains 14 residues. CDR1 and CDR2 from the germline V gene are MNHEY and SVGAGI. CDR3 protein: CASTYSGGGYGYTF. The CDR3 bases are TGTGCCAGCACCTACTCGGGGGGCGGGTATGGCTACACCTTC.

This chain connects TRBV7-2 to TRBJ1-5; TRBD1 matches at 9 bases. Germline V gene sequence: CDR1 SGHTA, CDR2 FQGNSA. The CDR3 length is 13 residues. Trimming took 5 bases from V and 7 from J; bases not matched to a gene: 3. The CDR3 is CASSGTGLQPQHF. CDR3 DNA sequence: TGTGCCAGCAGCGGGACAGGGCTCCAGCCCCAGCATTTT.

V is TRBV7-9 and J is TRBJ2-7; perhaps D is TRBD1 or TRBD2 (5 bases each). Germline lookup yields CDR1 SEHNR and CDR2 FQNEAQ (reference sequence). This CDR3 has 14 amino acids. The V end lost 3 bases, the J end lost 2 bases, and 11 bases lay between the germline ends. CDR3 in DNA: TGTGCCAGCAGCTTTGGGGACGGGGCCTACGAGCAGTACTTC. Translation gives CASSFGDGAYEQYF.

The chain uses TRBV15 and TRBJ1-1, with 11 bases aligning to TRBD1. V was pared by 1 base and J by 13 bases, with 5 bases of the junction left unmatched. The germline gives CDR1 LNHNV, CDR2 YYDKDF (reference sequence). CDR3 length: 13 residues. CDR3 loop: CATSRGLGQGDFF. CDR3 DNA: TGTGCCACCAGCAGAGGGTTGGGACAGGGGGATTTCTTT.